These 21 T cell receptor beta chains were all obtained from the same sample, sequenced in a study of OX40 agonist ivuxolimab in advanced cancers. Some clones are missing from TCRdb's copy, which holds only in-frame ones; the method was immunoSEQ multiplex PCR. Of some 79,000 clones in the sample, 90% to 95% are singletons; the top ten hold 0.44%. The specimen was CD4+ or CD8+ T cells sorted from blood, collected in a trial of the OX40 agonist ivuxolimab. The receptors derive from an adult with an advanced solid tumor such as melanoma, head and neck, liver or kidney cancer.

This clone was seen more than once but under ten times. The rearrangement uses TRBV5-6 and TRBJ1-6; D ambiguous. V lost 1 base and J 0 bases, leaving 8 bases between the germline ends. The CDR3 consists of 16 residues. CDR1 is SGHDT and CDR2 is YYEEEE in the germline V gene. The CDR3 nucleotides are TGTGCCAGCAGCTTGTTTTCGAGCTCCTATAATTCACCCCTCCACTTT. Its translation is CASSLFSSSYNSPLHF.

The table lists this clone with a count of one. V usage is TRBV11-2 and J usage is TRBJ2-7, with 7 nucleotides matching TRBD2. The CDR3 is 14 residues long. Trimming cost V 3 bases and J 3 bases; bases outside gene matches: 5. Germline V lookup: CDR1 SGHAT, CDR2 FQNNGV. CDR3 in DNA: TGTGCCAGCAGCTTTGCGGGAGATGGCTACGAGCAGTACTTC. This gives the protein CASSFAGDGYEQYF.

The V gene is TRBV11-3, the J gene TRBJ1-1; perhaps TRBD1 as D (5 bases). V lost 5 bases, J lost 1 base, and 14 bases lay in between. The CDR3 has 15 amino acids. The V gene's germline CDR1 is SGHNT and CDR2 YENEEA. The CDR3 region has the DNA TGTGCCAGCAGCCGAAAACCTCAGGGGAACACTGAAGCTTTCTTT. It codes for CASSRKPQGNTEAFF.

The chain is built from TRBV5-6 and TRBJ2-2; 8 bases align to TRBD1. The CDR3 length is 17 residues. Germline V gene data show CDR1 as SGHDT and CDR2 as YYEEEE. With 4 bases clipped from V and 4 bases from J, the junction kept 12 bases outside the gene matches. CDR3 sequence: CASSQIGQGAGTGELFF. The CDR3 DNA reads TGTGCCAGCAGCCAGATTGGGCAGGGGGCAGGCACCGGGGAGCTGTTTTTT.

The chain carries TRBV14 and TRBJ2-3, with 9 bases aligning to TRBD2. The CDR3 runs to 15 residues. From germline, CDR1 is SGHDN and CDR2 FVKESK. Germline trimming cut 7 bases from V and 1 base from J; bases unmatched to any gene: 6. The CDR3 bases are TGTGCCAGCAACCAGCGGGAGGAAGGCACAGATACGCAGTATTTT. Its protein product is CASNQREEGTDTQYF.

V is TRBV5-4 and J is TRBJ2-7; no definite D call. The CDR3 length is 14 residues. Germline V gene data show CDR1 as SGHNT and CDR2 as YYREEE (reference sequence). The V end lost 5 bases, the J end lost 2 bases, and 14 bases lay between the germline ends. The CDR3 DNA sequence: TGTGCCAGCAGTCGTTGGGGTCCCCCCTACGAGCAGTACTTC. This translates into CASSRWGPPYEQYF.

V is TRBV5-6 and J is TRBJ1-1; 7 positions match TRBD1. With 3 bases clipped from V and 2 bases from J, the junction kept 4 bases outside the gene matches. CDR3 length: 14 residues. Germline CDR1 reads SGHDT; CDR2 reads YYEEEE. This CDR3 reads CASSYGDRNTEAFF. DNA of the CDR3: TGTGCCAGCAGCTACGGGGACAGAAACACTGAAGCTTTCTTT.

The chain combines TRBV5-1 with TRBJ2-3; TRBD2 agrees at 12 bases. This CDR3 is built from 18 residues. CDR1 SGHRS and CDR2 YFSETQ come from the germline V gene. V was clipped by 4 bases and J by 2 bases; unmatched bases: 11. The CDR3 DNA reads TGCGCCAGCAGCATATTTAGGACTAGCGGGAATCCCACAGATACGCAGTATTTT. As protein: CASSIFRTSGNPTDTQYF.

The chain couples TRBV5-1 to TRBJ1-3, with no clear D. CDR3 size: 14 residues. V was cut by 0 bases and J by 5 bases, with 9 bases left in between. Germline loops: CDR1 SGHRS, CDR2 YFSETQ. CDR3 amino acids: CASSLGSGRNTIYF. The CDR3, as DNA: TGCGCCAGCAGCTTGGGGTCCGGTCGAAACACCATATATTTT.

This clone was detected a few times. The chain is built from TRBV9 and TRBJ1-3; tentative D call: TRBD1 (6 bases). Trimming took 3 bases from V and 4 from J, leaving 14 bases between them. Germline loops: CDR1 SGDLS, CDR2 YYNGEE. The CDR3 covers 15 residues. The CDR3 DNA reads as TGTGCCAGCAGCGCGGGGGGCGCAGCCGGAAACACCATATATTTT. Amino acids: CASSAGGAAGNTIYF.

This clone was recorded once. CDR3 loop: CASSPGDRGTTEAFF. As DNA, the CDR3 is TGTGCCAGCAGCCCCGGGGACAGAGGAACCACTGAAGCTTTCTTT. The V and J genes are TRBV6-5 and TRBJ1-1; 7 positions agree with TRBD1. Trimming removed 6 bases from V and 4 bases from J; junction bases left unmatched: 11. Germline loops: CDR1 MNHEY, CDR2 SVGAGI. CDR3 size: 15 residues.

This clone was observed once. V and J are TRBV19 and TRBJ1-5; D is ambiguous. The CDR3 covers 15 residues. Trimming removed 7 bases from V and 0 bases from J, with 13 bases in between. Germline CDR1 and CDR2: LNHDA and SQIVND (reference sequence). This chain's CDR3 is CASMALQSSNQPQHF. The CDR3 DNA is TGTGCCAGTATGGCCCTACAAAGTAGCAATCAGCCCCAGCATTTT. Combining the CDR3 with reference TRBV19 and TRBJ1-5 gives the whole variable domain DGGITQSPKYLFRKEGQNVTLSCEQNLNHDAMYWYRQDPGQGLRLIYYSQIVNDFQKGDIAEGYSVSREKKESFPLTVTSAQKNPTAFYLCASMALQSSNQPQHFGDGTRLSIL.

V usage is TRBV19 and J usage is TRBJ1-3, with no clear D. The germline V gene encodes CDR1 LNHDA and CDR2 SQIVND (reference sequence). The V end lost 3 bases, the J end lost 2 bases, and 8 bases lay between the germline ends. The CDR3 is made up of 14 amino acids. CDR3 loop: CASSIGVAGNTIYF. The DNA for the CDR3 is TGTGCCAGTAGTATCGGGGTCGCTGGAAACACCATATATTTT.

The rearrangement links TRBV5-1 to TRBJ1-4; TRBD1 aligns across 9 bases. The junction had 2 bases not matched to a gene; V was cut back by 0 bases and J by 2 bases. Germline V lookup: CDR1 SGHRS, CDR2 YFSETQ. This CDR3 contains 16 residues. The CDR3 region has the DNA TGCGCCAGCAGCTTGGGGGACAGGGTTACTAATGAAAAACTGTTTTTT. Translation: CASSLGDRVTNEKLFF.

The chain uses TRBV11-2 and TRBJ1-1; TRBD1 aligns across 8 bases. Germline V gene data show CDR1 as SGHAT and CDR2 as FQNNGV. The CDR3 is 13 amino acids. Trimming cost V 5 bases and J 5 bases; bases outside gene matches: 4. The CDR3 nucleotides read TGTGCCAGCAGCGCCCAGGGGGCAACTGAAGCTTTCTTT. Residues: CASSAQGATEAFF.

The V gene is TRBV15, the J gene TRBJ1-2, with no clear D. CDR1 is LNHNV, CDR2 YYDKDF, per germline (reference sequence). The length of the CDR3 is 14 residues. Between the trimmed V and J ends, which lost 1 base and 8 bases, there was a span of 14 bases. The CDR3 DNA is TGTGCCACCAGCAGAGTCCCAGATACGTCCGGCTACACCTTC. Translating gives CATSRVPDTSGYTF. The full variable domain, rest sourced from reference TRBV15 and TRBJ1-2, is DAMVIQNPRYQVTQFGKPVTLSCSQTLNHNVMYWYQQKSSQAPKLLFHYYDKDFNNEADTPDNFQSRRPNTSFCFLDIRSPGLGDTAMYLCATSRVPDTSGYTFGSGTRLTVV.

The chain combines TRBV5-8 with TRBJ2-7; 8 bases fit TRBD2. The CDR3 is 16 residues long. Germline V gene lookup returns CDR1 SGHTS and CDR2 YDEGEE. Trimming at V came to 4 bases and at J to 3 bases, leaving 12 bases not matched to a gene. The CDR3 DNA sequence: TGTGCCAGCAGCCCCCTAGGAGCGGGGGAATTCTACGAGCAGTACTTC. Translation: CASSPLGAGEFYEQYF.

The rearrangement links TRBV30 to TRBJ1-5, with 7 bases lining up with TRBD1. The CDR3 sequence is 16 residues long. Per the germline V gene, CDR1 is GTSNPN and CDR2 is SVGIG (reference sequence). The trim removed 0 bases at V and 4 bases at J, leaving 9 bases unmatched. CDR3 amino acids: CAWSVSGGFGNQPQHF. CDR3 coding DNA: TGTGCCTGGAGTGTATCAGGGGGGTTTGGGAATCAGCCCCAGCATTTT.

The chain couples TRBV14 to TRBJ2-7; possibly TRBD2 for D (5 bases). This CDR3 has 14 amino acids. The ends were cut back, 1 base at V and 5 bases at J, with 12 bases in the middle. Germline loops: CDR1 SGHDN, CDR2 FVKESK. The CDR3 DNA follows: TGTGCCAGCAGCCAAGGACGGTGGGAGCACGAGCAGTACTTC. Protein sequence: CASSQGRWEHEQYF.

This chain joins TRBV7-2 and TRBJ2-7; possible D gene TRBD1, 5 bases. Germline values: CDR1 SGHTA, CDR2 FQGNSA. Trimming removed 5 bases from V and 2 bases from J, with 16 bases in between. The CDR3 consists of 15 residues. The CDR3 sequence: CASSALGAFTYEQYF. DNA for the CDR3: TGTGCCAGCAGCGCCCTAGGGGCCTTCACCTACGAGCAGTACTTC.

This chain connects TRBV30 to TRBJ1-2; D is possibly TRBD1 (5 bases). CDR3 length equals 13 residues. Germline CDR1 reads GTSNPN; CDR2 reads SVGIG (reference sequence). The V end lost 4 bases, the J end lost 5 bases, and 14 bases lay between the germline ends. The chain's CDR3 is CAWTVGTSYGYTF. The CDR3 DNA reads as TGTGCCTGGACCGTCGGGACTTCTTATGGCTACACCTTC.